The sequence of this T cell receptor beta chain was determined in a study of T cell responses to AZD1222 COVID-19 vaccine. The repertoire was sequenced with immunoSEQ multiplex PCR; TCRdb's copy has only in-frame clones and lacks some. Of over 100,000 clones listed, nearly 90% are singletons. CDR1 is ENHRY and CDR2 is SYGVKD in the germline V gene. V was clipped by 3 bases and J by 6 bases; unmatched bases: 2. The CDR3 runs 13 residues. The origin of this receptor is an adult in good health. Sequenced here: peripheral blood, sampled on day 0 of MenACWY control vaccination. The chain carries TRBV10-3 and TRBJ1-1; 9 bases fit TRBD1. This chain's CDR3 is CAISEQGAAEAFF. Written as DNA, the CDR3 is TGTGCCATCAGTGAACAGGGGGCGGCTGAAGCTTTCTTT.